This record covers a single TCR beta chain. Its antigen has not been determined. No base-level quality is on record; no much larger clone is a single base apart. High-throughput TCR beta sequencing profiled peripheral blood CD8+ and CD4+ T cells from healthy donors, Susac syndrome patients and multiple sclerosis patients. Healthy donors were included as age- and sex-matched controls. Bulk CD8+ and CD4+ T cells were purified by magnetic negative isolation, whereas CD8+ TEMRA cells were enriched by FACS. Blood was drawn into EDTA tubes, processed within 24 hours, and PBMCs were isolated by density gradient centrifugation. PBMCs intended for TCR sequencing were cryopreserved in liquid nitrogen and thawed later in a water bath at 37 degrees C. The sorted or isolated CD4+, CD8+ and CD8+ TEMRA cells reached a purity of at least 90%. The record originates from a study of CD8 T cells in Susac syndrome (dated by TCRdb to between 2018 and 2021). Concerning the study at large: Whether CD8+ T cell activation and differentiation in Susac syndrome was antigen driven was tested using repertoire sequencing. The clonality of the CD8+ T cell repertoire was compared across some eleven healthy donors, roughly 14 Susac syndrome patients and fewer than 16 multiple sclerosis patients.

General conclusions and limits of the study: The number of individuals in the TCR sequencing and HLA analysis was acknowledged as relatively small.

The CDR3 holds 13 amino acids from the cysteine to the phenylalanine. The sequence is cut down to CDR3 DNA, 39 bases in frame from base 1. As encoded in the germline V gene (reference sequence), CDR1 is PRHDT while CDR2 is FYEKMQ. The germline ends are 12 bases apart after V is trimmed by 3 bases and J by 9 bases. RNA was extracted using the RNeasy kit, and roughly 0.5 to 1 microgram was reverse transcribed with random hexamers. TCR beta CDR3 regions were amplified with the immunoSEQ multiplex PCR assay covering 54 Vbeta and 13 Jbeta segments. PCR amplification bias was corrected using a synthetic template baseline for primer optimization and computational correction. The study's own analysis went as follows. Reads were annotated to V, D and J genes per IMGT and analyzed with immunoSEQ Analyzer, keeping only productive sequences. To calculate clonality, Shannon entropy was normalized by log2 of the number of productive unique sequences and then subtracted from one. Public and private clones were assessed among the 100 most prevalent clones of each patient and control. Clones were defined as Susac-specific when absent from the healthy and MS cohorts, from roughly 1,100 published viral clones and from other ImmuneACCESS disease sequences. TCRdb itself trimmed the public reads at Q25 with fastp, ran MiXCR and retained productive beta chains. Entries that share a CDR3 protein sequence are merged under the most common genes and DNA. The V and J calls follow TCRdb's processing rather than the paper's. The sample profile shows roughly 140,000 distinct CDR3 sequences; 94% of them were found once. In total, the top ten clones hold approximately 0.3% of the sample.

Sequencing was done on a sample of CD8+ T cells from PBMCs. The clonotype originates from a human donor in good health. The chain links TRBV13 with TRBJ2-1; no D gene is confidently identified. The CDR3 in this case is CASSLVGRFEQFF. The DNA sequence reads TGTGCCAGCAGCTTGGTAGGGCGGTTTGAGCAGTTCTTC.